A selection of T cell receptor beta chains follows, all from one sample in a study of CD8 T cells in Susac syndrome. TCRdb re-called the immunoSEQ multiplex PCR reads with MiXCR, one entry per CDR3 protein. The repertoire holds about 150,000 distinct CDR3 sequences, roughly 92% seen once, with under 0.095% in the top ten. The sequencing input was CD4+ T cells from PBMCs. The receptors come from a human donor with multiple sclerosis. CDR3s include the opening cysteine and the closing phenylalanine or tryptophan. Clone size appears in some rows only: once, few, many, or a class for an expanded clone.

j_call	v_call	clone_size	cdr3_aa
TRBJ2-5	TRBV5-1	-	CASSLGTSDGGTQYF
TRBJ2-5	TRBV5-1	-	CASAETGREETQYF
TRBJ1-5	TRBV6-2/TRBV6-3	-	CASVRDLSNQPQHF
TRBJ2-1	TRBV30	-	CAWSAGDRDNNEQFF
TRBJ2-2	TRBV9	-	CASSTPRGGLSGELFF
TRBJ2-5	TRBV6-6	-	CASTGDRGTQYF
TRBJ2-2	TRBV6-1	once	CATRVGRTGELFF
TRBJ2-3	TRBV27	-	CASRRQLSADTQYF
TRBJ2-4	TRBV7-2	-	CASSLGGTPWGVKNIQYF
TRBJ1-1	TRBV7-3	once	CASSLIPGQGYMNTEAFF
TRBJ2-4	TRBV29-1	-	CSVEWGAKNIQYF
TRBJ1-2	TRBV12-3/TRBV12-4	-	CASRINRSGYTF
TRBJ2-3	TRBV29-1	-	CSVRKGAGTDTQYF
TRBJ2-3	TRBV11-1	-	CASSARPASGDTQYF
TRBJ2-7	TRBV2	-	CASRQAGAPLYEQYF
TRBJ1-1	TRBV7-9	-	CASSASTRAEAFF
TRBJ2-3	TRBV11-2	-	CASSREGPDTQYF
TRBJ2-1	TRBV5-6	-	CASTPGPSGDEQFF
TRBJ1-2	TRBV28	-	CASSLRGGAFYTF
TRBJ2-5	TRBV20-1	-	CSARDRRGTETQYF
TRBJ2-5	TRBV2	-	CASSWQGRIETQYF
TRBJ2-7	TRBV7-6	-	CASGPAGRDHEQYF
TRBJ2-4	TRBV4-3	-	CASSSSGTSGRGAKNIQYF
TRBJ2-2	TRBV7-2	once	CASSLGGTGNTGELFF
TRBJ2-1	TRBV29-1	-	CSVRGVSYNEQFF
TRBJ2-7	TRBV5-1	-	CASSLTSPVMEQYF
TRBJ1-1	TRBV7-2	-	CASSLTPGTVTEAFF
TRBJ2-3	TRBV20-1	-	CSAPQWTTTFTDTQYF
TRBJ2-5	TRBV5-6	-	CASSLGWGRETQYF
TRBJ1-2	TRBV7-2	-	CASSTTVYYGYTF
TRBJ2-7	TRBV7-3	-	CASRSGMRGSSYEQYF
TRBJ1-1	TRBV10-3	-	CAISERGGTEAFF
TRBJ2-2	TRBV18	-	CASSRLEQGAHGELFF
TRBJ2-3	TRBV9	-	CASSVAGFEVSDTQYF
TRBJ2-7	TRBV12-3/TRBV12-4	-	CASSSDTPRGYEQYF
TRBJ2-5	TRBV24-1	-	CATSDPGTVEETQYF
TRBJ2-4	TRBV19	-	CASSTGLAASIQYF
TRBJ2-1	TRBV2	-	CASSLRGSSYNEQFF
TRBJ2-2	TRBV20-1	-	CSARDTGELFF
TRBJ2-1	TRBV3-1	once	CASSPTSGATTEQFF
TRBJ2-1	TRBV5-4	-	CASSPRTAASYNEQFF
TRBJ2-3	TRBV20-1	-	CSAAPGGSDTQYF
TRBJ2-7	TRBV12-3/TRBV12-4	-	CASSLSDTYEQYF
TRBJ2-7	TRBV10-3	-	CAISELGSSRKAYEQYF
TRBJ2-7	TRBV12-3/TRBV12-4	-	CASSRVRGGEQYF